This TCR beta chain was captured by sequencing in a study of OX40 agonist ivuxolimab in advanced cancers. Clones were sequenced by immunoSEQ multiplex PCR, and TCRdb holds only the in-frame ones, with some missing. This sample has 70,000 to 95,000 clones, with around 80% found just once. V was clipped by 0 bases and J by 6 bases, with 15 bases between them. The V gene's germline CDR1 is GTSNPN and CDR2 SVGIG (reference sequence). The CDR3 loop spans 15 amino acids. The material was CD4+ or CD8+ T cells sorted from blood, obtained in a trial of the OX40 agonist ivuxolimab. The sequence derives from an adult with an advanced solid tumor such as melanoma, head and neck, liver or kidney cancer. J is TRBJ1-5 and V is TRBV30, with D maybe TRBD1 (5 bases). This CDR3 reads CAWSVRGRASQPQHF. The CDR3 DNA sequence: TGTGCCTGGAGTGTACGGGGACGGGCGAGTCAGCCCCAGCATTTT.